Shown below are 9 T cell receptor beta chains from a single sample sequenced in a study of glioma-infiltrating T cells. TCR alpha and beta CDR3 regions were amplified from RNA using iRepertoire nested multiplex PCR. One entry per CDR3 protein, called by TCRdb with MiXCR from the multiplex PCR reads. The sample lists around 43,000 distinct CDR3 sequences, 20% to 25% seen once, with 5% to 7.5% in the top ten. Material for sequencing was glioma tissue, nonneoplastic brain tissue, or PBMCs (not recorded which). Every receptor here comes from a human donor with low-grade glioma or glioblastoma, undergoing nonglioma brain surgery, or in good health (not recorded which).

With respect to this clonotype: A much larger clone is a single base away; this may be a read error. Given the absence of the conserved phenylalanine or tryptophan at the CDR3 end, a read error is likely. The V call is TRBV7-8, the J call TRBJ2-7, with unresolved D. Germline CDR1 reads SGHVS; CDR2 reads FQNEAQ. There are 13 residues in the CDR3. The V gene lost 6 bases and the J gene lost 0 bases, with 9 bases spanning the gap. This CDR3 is CASSYESSYEQYL. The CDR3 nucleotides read TGTGCCAGCAGTTATGAGAGCTCCTACGAGCAGTACCTC.

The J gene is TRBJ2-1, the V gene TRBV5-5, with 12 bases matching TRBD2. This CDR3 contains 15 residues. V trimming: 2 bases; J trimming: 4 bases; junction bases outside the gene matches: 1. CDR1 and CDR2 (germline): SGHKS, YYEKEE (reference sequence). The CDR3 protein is CASSFGLAGYNEQFF. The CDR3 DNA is TGTGCCAGCAGCTTCGGACTAGCGGGGTACAATGAGCAGTTCTTC.

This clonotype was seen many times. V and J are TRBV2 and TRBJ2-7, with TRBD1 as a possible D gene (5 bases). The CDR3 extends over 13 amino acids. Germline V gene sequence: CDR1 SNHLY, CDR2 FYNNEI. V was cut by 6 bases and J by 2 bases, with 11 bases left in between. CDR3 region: CASSPDSTYEQYF. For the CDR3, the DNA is TGTGCCAGCAGCCCCGACAGTACCTACGAGCAGTACTTC.

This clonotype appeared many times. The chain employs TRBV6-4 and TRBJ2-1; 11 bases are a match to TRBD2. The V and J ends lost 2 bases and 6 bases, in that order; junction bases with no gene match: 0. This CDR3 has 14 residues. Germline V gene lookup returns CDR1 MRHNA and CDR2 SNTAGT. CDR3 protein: CASSDGTSGNEQFF. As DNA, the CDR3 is TGTGCCAGCAGTGACGGGACTAGCGGCAATGAGCAGTTCTTC.

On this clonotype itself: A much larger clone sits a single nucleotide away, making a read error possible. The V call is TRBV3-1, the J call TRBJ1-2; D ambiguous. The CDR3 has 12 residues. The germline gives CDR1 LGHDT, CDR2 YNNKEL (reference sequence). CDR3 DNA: TGTGCCAGCAGCCAAGGGTACTATGACTACACCTTC. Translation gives CASSQGYYDYTF.

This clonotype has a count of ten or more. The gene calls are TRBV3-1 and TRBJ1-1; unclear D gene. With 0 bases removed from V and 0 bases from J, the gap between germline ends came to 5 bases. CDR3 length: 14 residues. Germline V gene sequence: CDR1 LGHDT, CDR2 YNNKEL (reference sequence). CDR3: CASSQDGMNTEAFF. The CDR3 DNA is TGTGCCAGCAGCCAAGATGGGATGAACACTGAAGCTTTCTTT. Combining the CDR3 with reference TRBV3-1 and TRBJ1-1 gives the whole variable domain DTAVSQTPKYLVTQMGNDKSIKCEQNLGHDTMYWYKQDSKKFLKIMFSYNNKELIINETVPNRFSPKSPDKAHLNLHINSLELGDSAVYFCASSQDGMNTEAFFGQGTRLTVV.

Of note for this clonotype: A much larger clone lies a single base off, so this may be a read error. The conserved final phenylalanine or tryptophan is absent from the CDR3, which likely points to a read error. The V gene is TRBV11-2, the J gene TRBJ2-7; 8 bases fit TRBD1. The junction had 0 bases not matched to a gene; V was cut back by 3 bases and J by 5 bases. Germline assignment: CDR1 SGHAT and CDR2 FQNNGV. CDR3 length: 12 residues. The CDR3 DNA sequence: TGTGCCAGCAGCTTGGACAGGGACGAGCAGTACGCC. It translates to CASSLDRDEQYA.

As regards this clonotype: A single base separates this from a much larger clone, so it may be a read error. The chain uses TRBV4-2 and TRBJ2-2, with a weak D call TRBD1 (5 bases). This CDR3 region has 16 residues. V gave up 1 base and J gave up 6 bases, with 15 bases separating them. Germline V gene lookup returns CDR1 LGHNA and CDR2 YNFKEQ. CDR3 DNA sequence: TGTGCCAGCAGCCAAGTTCCCCTCGCCAGGGCCGGGGAGCTGTTTTTT. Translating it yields CASSQVPLARAGELFF.

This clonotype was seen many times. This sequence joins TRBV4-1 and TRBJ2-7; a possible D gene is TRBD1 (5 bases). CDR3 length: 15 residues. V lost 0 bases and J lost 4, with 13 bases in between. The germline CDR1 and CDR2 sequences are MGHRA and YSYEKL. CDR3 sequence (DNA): TGCGCCAGCAGCCAAGATAGGCAGGGATCGTACGAGCAGTACTTC. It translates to CASSQDRQGSYEQYF.